One sample yielded the 8 T cell receptor beta chains listed below, sequenced in a study of glioma-infiltrating T cells after dendritic cell vaccination. Generated by immunoSEQ multiplex PCR, the TCRdb table keeps only in-frame clones and is missing some. The data contain roughly 60,000 clones, about 89% of them singletons. Time point denoted: after dendritic cell vaccination, including at tumor progression/relapse. The specimen comprised blood, sampled after dendritic cell vaccination. The source of these receptors is a human donor with glioblastoma.

The rearrangement uses TRBV6-5 and TRBJ2-2; 11 nucleotides align to TRBD1. V lost 6 bases, J lost 5 bases, and 5 bases stayed unmatched. Per the germline V gene, CDR1 is MNHEY and CDR2 is SVGAGI. The CDR3 has 15 residues. Here the CDR3 DNA reads TGTGCCAGCAGGGGGACAGGGGGTAAAACCGGGGAGCTGTTTTTT. It is translated as CASRGTGGKTGELFF.

This clone was recorded a few times. The rearrangement uses TRBV7-2 and TRBJ2-5, with D tentatively TRBD2 (6 bases). The ends were cut back, 5 bases at V and 1 base at J, with 17 bases in the middle. Per germline, CDR1 SGHTA and CDR2 FQGNSA. This CDR3 region has 16 residues. The CDR3 nucleotides are TGTGCCAGCAGCCGGGAGTTGGGGCAACTCCAAGAGACCCAGTACTTC. Its protein is CASSRELGQLQETQYF.

This clone was counted between two and nine times. The genes are TRBV6-5 and TRBJ2-7, with 8 bases matching TRBD2. This CDR3 contains 15 residues. Germline CDR1 MNHEY, CDR2 SVGAGI. Trimming at V came to 0 bases and at J to 4 bases, leaving 5 bases not matched to a gene. CDR3 sequence: CASSYSGGGLYEQYF. The CDR3 DNA sequence: TGTGCCAGCAGTTACTCCGGGGGGGGGCTTTACGAGCAGTACTTC.

The chain combines TRBV10-1 with TRBJ2-1; D unclear. V dropped 0 bases and J dropped 10 bases, with 10 bases sitting between them. CDR1 WNHNN and CDR2 SYGVQD come from the germline V gene (reference sequence). The CDR3 totals 13 residues. The CDR3 DNA is TGCGCCAGCAGTGAGTCGACGCGAGGAGAGCAGTTCTTC. Protein product: CASSESTRGEQFF.

The V call is TRBV27, the J call TRBJ2-2, with TRBD2 matching over 7 bases. This CDR3 has 16 amino acids. V lost 1 base to trimming and J lost 1 base; unmatched junction nucleotides: 3. CDR1 MNHEY and CDR2 SMNVEV come from the germline V gene (reference sequence). This chain's CDR3 is CASSLFASGNTGELFF. CDR3 DNA: TGTGCCAGCAGTTTATTTGCTAGCGGGAACACCGGGGAGCTGTTTTTT.

The chain employs TRBV4-3 and TRBJ2-7; possibly TRBD1 for D (6 bases). Trimming left V 0 bases short and J 3 bases short, with 15 bases between. Per the germline V gene, CDR1 is LGHNA and CDR2 is YSLEER. The CDR3 is 16 amino acids. In DNA form, the CDR3 reads TGCGCCAGCAGCCAAGATAGTGGACGGGGACACTACGAGCAGTACTTC. Translating it yields CASSQDSGRGHYEQYF.

V gene TRBV7-9 combines with J gene TRBJ2-2, with D hard to call. CDR1 and CDR2 (germline): SEHNR, FQNEAQ (reference sequence). V gave up 8 bases and J gave up 0 bases, with 16 bases separating them. CDR3 size: 16 residues. DNA of the CDR3: TGTGCCAGCGGAAGAGGCCTTACACCGAACACCGGGGAGCTGTTTTTT. Protein product: CASGRGLTPNTGELFF.

The rearrangement links TRBV5-6 to TRBJ1-2; D gene uncertain. CDR3 length: 14 amino acids. The germline V and J ends were trimmed by 4 bases and 6 bases, with 16 bases remaining between them. Germline lookup yields CDR1 SGHDT and CDR2 YYEEEE. CDR3 DNA: TGTGCCAGCAGCGTAGGCGGGTTACTGGATGGCTACACCTTC. It codes for CASSVGGLLDGYTF.